These 17 T cell receptor beta chains originate from one sample sequenced in a study of T-cell memory formation after mild COVID-19. TCRdb fed the 5' RACE reads into MiXCR, producing one record per CDR3 protein. The data contain 75,000 to 95,000 distinct CDR3 sequences, about 13% of them singletons. The source material was PBMCs or a T cell subset sorted from them (not recorded which). These receptors all come from an adult woman who had mild COVID-19 (a few samples of this study predate the infection). Cell type and time point are not known.

The chain uses TRBV29-1 and TRBJ1-1; a possible D gene is TRBD1 (5 bases). The germline gives CDR1 SQVTM, CDR2 ANQGSEA. V gave up 1 base and J gave up 8 bases, with 23 bases separating them. This CDR3 spans 16 amino acids. The CDR3 sequence: CSVEVGVLTSNNEAFF. The CDR3 DNA sequence: TGCAGCGTTGAAGTGGGGGTCCTAACCTCCAACAACGAAGCTTTCTTT. Full variable domain (missing parts from reference TRBV29-1 and TRBJ1-1): SAVISQKPSRDICQRGTSLTIQCQVDSQVTMMFWYRQQPGQSLTLIATANQGSEATYESGFVIDKFPISRPNLTFSTLTVSNMSPEDSSIYLCSVEVGVLTSNNEAFFGQGTRLTVV.

In its sample, this clonotype was seen a few times. This chain joins TRBV6-6 and TRBJ1-5, with D unclear. This CDR3 region has 13 residues. Germline lookup yields CDR1 MNHNY and CDR2 SVGAGI (reference sequence). Trimming removed 8 bases from V and 3 bases from J, with 11 bases in between. The CDR3 bases are TGTGCCAGCGGCGGACGGACCAATCAGCCCCAGCATTTT. Residues: CASGGRTNQPQHF.

This clonotype was counted between two and nine times. V is TRBV12-5 and J is TRBJ2-5; a possible D gene is TRBD1 (6 bases). The CDR3 runs to 17 residues. With 1 base removed from V and 4 bases from J, the gap between germline ends came to 19 bases. Germline V gene lookup returns CDR1 LGHNT and CDR2 FRNRAP. The CDR3 protein is CASGLGLLVGAGETQYF. As DNA, the CDR3 is TGTGCTAGTGGTTTGGGTTTATTGGTGGGGGCCGGAGAGACCCAGTACTTC.

This clonotype has just a few counts. The CDR3 here is CASSQGGDYRDEQFF. The CDR3 DNA follows: TGTGCCAGCAGCCAAGGAGGGGACTACCGGGATGAGCAGTTCTTC. The chain uses TRBV4-2 and TRBJ2-1; 7 bases are shared with TRBD2. The CDR3 spans 15 residues. The V gene end was trimmed by 1 base and the J gene end by 8 bases; junction bases not matched to a gene: 8. The germline V gene encodes CDR1 LGHNA and CDR2 YNFKEQ.

The chain couples TRBV14 to TRBJ2-1; D is perhaps TRBD2 (5 bases). Per germline, CDR1 SGHDN and CDR2 FVKESK. The ends were cut back, 4 bases at V and 5 bases at J, with 15 bases in the middle. The CDR3 runs 15 residues. The CDR3: CASSPGPGNDNEQFF. DNA for the CDR3: TGTGCCAGCAGCCCCGGCCCGGGAAACGACAATGAGCAGTTCTTC.

V is TRBV3-1 and J is TRBJ1-1, with D uncertain. The CDR3 covers 13 residues. The germline CDR1 and CDR2 sequences are LGHDT and YNNKEL (reference sequence). Trimming stripped 3 bases from V and 5 bases from J, with 10 bases between. The CDR3 sequence is CASSHGLATEAFF. CDR3 bases: TGTGCCAGCAGCCACGGGTTAGCAACTGAAGCTTTCTTT.

This clonotype appeared a few times. The CDR3 region has the DNA TGTGCCAGCAGTTTACTGGCAAACACTGAAGCTTTCTTT. This gives the protein CASSLLANTEAFF. The genes are TRBV27 and TRBJ1-1; unclear D gene. CDR3 length: 13 residues. Trimming took 2 bases from V and 2 from J, leaving 6 bases between them. Germline values: CDR1 MNHEY, CDR2 SMNVEV (reference sequence).

In its sample, this clonotype was seen a few times. The rearrangement uses TRBV7-3 and TRBJ2-1; 7 bases match TRBD2. The V gene's germline CDR1 is SGHTA and CDR2 FQGTGA. The J segment lost 3 bases and the V segment lost 5 bases, leaving 7 bases of the junction unmatched. The CDR3 consists of 15 residues. The chain's CDR3 is CASSPSGAGYNEQFF. Written as DNA, the CDR3 is TGTGCCAGCAGCCCTAGCGGAGCAGGCTACAATGAGCAGTTCTTC. Complete variable domain (other parts from reference TRBV7-3 and TRBJ2-1): GAGVSQTPSNKVTEKGKYVELRCDPISGHTALYWYRQSLGQGPEFLIYFQGTGAADDSGLPNDRFFAVRPEGSVSTLKIQRTERGDSAVYLCASSPSGAGYNEQFFGPGTRLTVL.

This clonotype was detected a few times. The chain employs TRBV4-3 and TRBJ2-7, with D tentatively TRBD1 (6 bases). The length of the CDR3 is 17 residues. V lost 0 bases to trimming and J lost 0 bases, with 15 bases between them. The germline gives CDR1 LGHNA, CDR2 YSLEER. The CDR3 here is CASSQDRYETGSYEQYF. CDR3 sequence (DNA): TGCGCCAGCAGCCAAGATCGGTACGAGACAGGCTCCTACGAGCAGTACTTC.

The genes are TRBV6-5 and TRBJ1-2; weak D call: TRBD1 (6 bases). V was trimmed by 7 bases and J by 4 bases, leaving 19 bases between them. The CDR3 extends over 15 amino acids. Germline CDR1 MNHEY, CDR2 SVGAGI. Written as DNA, the CDR3 is TGTGCCAGCAAGGTTACAGGGACCGGGGGCTATGGCTACACCTTC. Translation gives CASKVTGTGGYGYTF.

A note on this clonotype: Germline and junction disagree at one end, which may indicate a read error. CDR3 residues: CASSVGGPSGIDDQYF. Written as DNA, the CDR3 is TGTGCCAGCAGCGTAGGGGGACCCTCGGGGATTGACGATCAGTACTTC. The V and J genes are TRBV9 and TRBJ2-7; D is possibly TRBD1 or TRBD2 (5 bases each). The CDR3 runs to 16 residues. Germline assignment: CDR1 SGDLS and CDR2 YYNGEE.

The chain joins TRBV9 to TRBJ2-3; D is undetermined. CDR3 size: 15 residues. The germline V and J ends were trimmed by 0 bases and 6 bases, with 14 bases remaining between them. Germline V lookup: CDR1 SGDLS, CDR2 YYNGEE. The CDR3 region has the DNA TGTGCCAGCAGCGTAGAAAACGTGGCGGACGATACGCAGTATTTT. This translates into CASSVENVADDTQYF. The entire variable domain, with the rest obtained from reference TRBV9 and TRBJ2-3, is as follows: DSGVTQTPKHLITATGQRVTLRCSPRSGDLSVYWYQQSLDQGLQFLIQYYNGEERAKGNILERFSAQQFPDLHSELNLSSLELGDSALYFCASSVENVADDTQYFGPGTRLTVL.

Only a few counts were recorded for this clonotype. The rearrangement links TRBV20-1 to TRBJ2-7; 11 nucleotides align to TRBD2. CDR1 and CDR2 from the germline V gene are DFQATT and SNEGSKA (reference sequence). The CDR3 extends over 16 amino acids. V trimming: 6 bases; J trimming: 0 bases; junction bases outside the gene matches: 10. The CDR3 reads CSARALGLAGSYEQYF. CDR3 DNA sequence: TGCAGTGCCAGGGCTCTTGGACTAGCGGGCTCCTACGAGCAGTACTTC.

This clonotype was counted between two and nine times. The rearrangement joins TRBV12-3 or TRBV12-4 to TRBJ1-3; no clear D. This CDR3 comprises 14 residues. Trimming took 6 bases from V and 0 from J, leaving 9 bases between them. The CDR3 DNA reads as TGTGCCAGCAGAGGGATGCTCTCTGGAAACACCATATATTTT. This translates into CASRGMLSGNTIYF.

The sample holds a few counts of this clonotype. The V and J genes are TRBV6-1 and TRBJ1-5, with D perhaps matching TRBD1 (6 bases). Germline values: CDR1 MNHNS, CDR2 SASEGT. The CDR3 spans 14 residues. Trimming left V 2 bases short and J 6 bases short, with 11 bases between. The CDR3 loop reads CASSETGTVQPQHF. The CDR3 region has the DNA TGTGCCAGCAGTGAAACAGGGACTGTTCAGCCCCAGCATTTT.

This clonotype was observed many times. V gene TRBV11-1 combines with J gene TRBJ2-7; D gene unclear. The CDR3 is made up of 13 amino acids. Germline-derived CDR1 and CDR2 are SGHAT and FQDESV (reference sequence). V lost 3 bases to trimming and J lost 3 bases, with 9 bases between them. DNA for the CDR3: TGTGCCAGCAGCTTGGCAGGCAACTACGAGCAGTACTTC. This translates into CASSLAGNYEQYF.

The genes are TRBV5-1 and TRBJ1-1; D uncertain. Deletions cut 0 bases from V and 3 bases from J, with 6 bases between. Germline CDR1 is SGHRS and CDR2 is YFSETQ. The CDR3 sequence is 13 residues long. CDR3 DNA: TGCGCCAGCAGCTTGGGTAGATACACTGAAGCTTTCTTT. Translated, it gives CASSLGRYTEAFF.